This T cell receptor (beta chain) was captured by sequencing in a study of CD8 T cells in ankylosing spondylitis. The CDR3 loop spans 13 amino acids. In germline, CDR1 is MNHNS, CDR2 SASEGT. The V gene lost 3 bases and the J gene lost 8 bases, with 11 bases spanning the gap. Study-wide results and limits: Characteristic of ankylosing spondylitis blood, it appeared, was a TCR beta motif comprising several highly homologous variants.

TCR beta libraries were made by quantitative 5'-RACE with molecular barcodes. One entry per CDR3 protein, called by TCRdb with MiXCR from the 5' RACE reads. The data hold 350,000 to 450,000 distinct CDR3 sequences, with 20% to 25% observed a single time. This clonotype was found a few times. As yet, its antigen is unknown. The chain is built from TRBV6-1 and TRBJ2-4; TRBD2 is a possible D gene (7 bases). Sequencing used blood, either unsorted or a sorted T cell fraction (not recorded which). This sequence was found in a male donor with ankylosing spondylitis or in good health (not recorded which). The CDR3 bases are TGTGCCAGCAGTGAGGGGGGGCATGACATTCAGTACTTC. Protein sequence: CASSEGGHDIQYF.